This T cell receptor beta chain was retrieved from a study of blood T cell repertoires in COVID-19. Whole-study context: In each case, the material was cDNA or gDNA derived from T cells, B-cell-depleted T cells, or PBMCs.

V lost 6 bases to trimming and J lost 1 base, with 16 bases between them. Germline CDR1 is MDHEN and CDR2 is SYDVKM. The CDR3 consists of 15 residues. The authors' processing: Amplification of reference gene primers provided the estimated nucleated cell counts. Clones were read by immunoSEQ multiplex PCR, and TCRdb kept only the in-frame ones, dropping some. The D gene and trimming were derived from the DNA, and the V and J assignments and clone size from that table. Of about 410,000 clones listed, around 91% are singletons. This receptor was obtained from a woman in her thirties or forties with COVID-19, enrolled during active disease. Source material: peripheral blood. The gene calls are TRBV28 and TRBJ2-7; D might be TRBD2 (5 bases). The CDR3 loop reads CASSPAGEGSYEQYF. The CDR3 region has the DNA TGTGCCAGCAGCCCCGCCGGAGAGGGATCCTACGAGCAGTACTTC.